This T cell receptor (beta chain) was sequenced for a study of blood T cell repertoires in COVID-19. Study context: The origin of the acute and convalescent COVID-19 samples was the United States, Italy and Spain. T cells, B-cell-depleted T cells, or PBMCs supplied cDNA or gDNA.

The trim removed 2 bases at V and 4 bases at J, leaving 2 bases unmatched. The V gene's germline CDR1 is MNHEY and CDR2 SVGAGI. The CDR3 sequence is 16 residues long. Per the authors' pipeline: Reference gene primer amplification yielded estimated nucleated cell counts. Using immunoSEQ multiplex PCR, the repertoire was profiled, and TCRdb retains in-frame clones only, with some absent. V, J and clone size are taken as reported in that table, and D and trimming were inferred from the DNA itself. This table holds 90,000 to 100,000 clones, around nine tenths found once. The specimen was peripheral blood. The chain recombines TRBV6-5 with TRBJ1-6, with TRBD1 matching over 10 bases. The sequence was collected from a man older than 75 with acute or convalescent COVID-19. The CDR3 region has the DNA TGTGCCAGCAGTTACGAGGGACAGGGGTATAATTCACCCCTCCACTTT. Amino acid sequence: CASSYEGQGYNSPLHF.